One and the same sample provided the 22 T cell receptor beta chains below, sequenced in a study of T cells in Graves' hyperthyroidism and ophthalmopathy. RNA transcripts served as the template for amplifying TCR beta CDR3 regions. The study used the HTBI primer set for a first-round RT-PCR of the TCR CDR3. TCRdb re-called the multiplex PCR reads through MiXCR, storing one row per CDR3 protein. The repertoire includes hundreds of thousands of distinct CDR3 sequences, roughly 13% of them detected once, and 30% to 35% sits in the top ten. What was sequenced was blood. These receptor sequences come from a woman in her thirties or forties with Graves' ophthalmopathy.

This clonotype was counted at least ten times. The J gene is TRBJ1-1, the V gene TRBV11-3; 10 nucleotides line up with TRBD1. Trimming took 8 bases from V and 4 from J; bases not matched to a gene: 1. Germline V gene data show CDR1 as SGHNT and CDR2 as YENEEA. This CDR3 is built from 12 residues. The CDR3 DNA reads TGTGCCAGCCGGGACAGGGGCACTGAAGCTTTCTTT. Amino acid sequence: CASRDRGTEAFF.

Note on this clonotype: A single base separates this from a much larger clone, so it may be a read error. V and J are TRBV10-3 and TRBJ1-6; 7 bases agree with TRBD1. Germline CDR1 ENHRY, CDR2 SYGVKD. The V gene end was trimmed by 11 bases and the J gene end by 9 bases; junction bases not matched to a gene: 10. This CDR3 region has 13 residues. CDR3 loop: CAALTGYGSPLHF. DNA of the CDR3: TGTGCCGCTTTGACAGGGTATGGTTCACCCCTCCACTTT.

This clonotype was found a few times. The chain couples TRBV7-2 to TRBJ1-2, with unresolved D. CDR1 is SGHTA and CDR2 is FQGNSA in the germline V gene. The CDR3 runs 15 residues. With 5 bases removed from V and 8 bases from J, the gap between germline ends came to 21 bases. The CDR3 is CASSQGRYFNDGYTF. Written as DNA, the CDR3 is TGTGCCAGCAGCCAAGGACGGTACTTTAACGACGGCTACACCTTC.

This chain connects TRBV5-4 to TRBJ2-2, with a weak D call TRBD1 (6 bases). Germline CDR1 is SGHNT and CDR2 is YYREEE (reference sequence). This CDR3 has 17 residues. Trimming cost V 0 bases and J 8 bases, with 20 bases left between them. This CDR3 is CASSLGRGSGKVGELFF. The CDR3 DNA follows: TGTGCCAGCAGCTTGGGCAGGGGAAGCGGCAAAGTGGGGGAGCTGTTTTTT.

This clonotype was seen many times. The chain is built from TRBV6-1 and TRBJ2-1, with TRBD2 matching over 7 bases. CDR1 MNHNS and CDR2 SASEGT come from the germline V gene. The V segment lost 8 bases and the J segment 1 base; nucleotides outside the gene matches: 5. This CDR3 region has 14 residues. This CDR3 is CASRRGGSYNEQFF. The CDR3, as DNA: TGTGCCAGCCGACGCGGGGGTTCCTACAATGAGCAGTTCTTC.

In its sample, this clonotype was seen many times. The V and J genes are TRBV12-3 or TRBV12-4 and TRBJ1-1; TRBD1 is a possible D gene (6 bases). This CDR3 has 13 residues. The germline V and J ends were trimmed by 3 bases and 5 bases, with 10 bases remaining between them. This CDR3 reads CASSFPQGTEAFF. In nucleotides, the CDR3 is TGTGCCAGCAGTTTCCCCCAGGGGACTGAAGCTTTCTTT.

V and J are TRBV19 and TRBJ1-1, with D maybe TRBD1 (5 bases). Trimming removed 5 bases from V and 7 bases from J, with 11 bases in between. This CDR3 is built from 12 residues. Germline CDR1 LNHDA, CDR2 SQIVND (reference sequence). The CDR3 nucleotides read TGTGCCAGTAGTTTGGGACGCCGTGAAGCTTTCTTT. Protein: CASSLGRREAFF.

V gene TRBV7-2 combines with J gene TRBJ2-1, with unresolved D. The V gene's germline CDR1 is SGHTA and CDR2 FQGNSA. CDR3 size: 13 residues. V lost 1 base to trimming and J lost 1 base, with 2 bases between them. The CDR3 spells CASSLESYNEQFF. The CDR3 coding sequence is TGTGCCAGCAGCTTAGAGTCCTACAATGAGCAGTTCTTC.

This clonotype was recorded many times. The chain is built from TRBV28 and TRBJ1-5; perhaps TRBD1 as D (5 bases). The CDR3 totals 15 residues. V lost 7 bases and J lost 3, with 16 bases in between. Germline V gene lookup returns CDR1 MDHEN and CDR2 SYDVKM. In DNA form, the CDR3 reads TGTGCCAGCACCTTGGGGGGGGTTTTCAATCAGCCCCAGCATTTT. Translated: CASTLGGVFNQPQHF.

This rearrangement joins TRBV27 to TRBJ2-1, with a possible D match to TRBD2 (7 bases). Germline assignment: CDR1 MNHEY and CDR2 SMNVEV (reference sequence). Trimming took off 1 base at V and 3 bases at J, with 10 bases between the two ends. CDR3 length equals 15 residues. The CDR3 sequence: CASSLWGGYYNEQFF. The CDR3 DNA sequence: TGTGCCAGCAGTTTATGGGGGGGCTACTACAATGAGCAGTTCTTC.

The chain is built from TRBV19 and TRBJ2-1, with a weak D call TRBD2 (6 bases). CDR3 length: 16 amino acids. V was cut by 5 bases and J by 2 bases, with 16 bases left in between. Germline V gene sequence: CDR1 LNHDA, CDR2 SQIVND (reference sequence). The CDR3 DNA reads TGTGCCAGTAGTCGGGGGTTAGCGGTACCCTACAATGAGCAGTTCTTC. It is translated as CASSRGLAVPYNEQFF.

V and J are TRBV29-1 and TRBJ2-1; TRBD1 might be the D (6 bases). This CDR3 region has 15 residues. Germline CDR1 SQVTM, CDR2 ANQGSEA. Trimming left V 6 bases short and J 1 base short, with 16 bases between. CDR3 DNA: TGCAGCGTAAATGACAGGTCTCGGTCCTACAATGAGCAGTTCTTC. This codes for CSVNDRSRSYNEQFF.

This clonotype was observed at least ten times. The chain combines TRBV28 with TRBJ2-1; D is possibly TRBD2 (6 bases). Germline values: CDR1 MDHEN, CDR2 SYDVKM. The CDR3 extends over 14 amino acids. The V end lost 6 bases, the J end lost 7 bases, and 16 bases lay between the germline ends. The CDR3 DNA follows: TGTGCCAGCAGCCCCCCCGGGAGTAGTAATGAGCAGTTCTTC. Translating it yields CASSPPGSSNEQFF.

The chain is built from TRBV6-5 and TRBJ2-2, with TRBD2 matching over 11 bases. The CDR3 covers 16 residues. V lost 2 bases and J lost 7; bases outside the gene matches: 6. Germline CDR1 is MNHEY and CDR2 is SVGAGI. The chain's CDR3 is CASSYGSGRAGGELFF. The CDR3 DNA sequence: TGTGCCAGCAGTTACGGTAGCGGGAGGGCCGGCGGGGAGCTGTTTTTT.

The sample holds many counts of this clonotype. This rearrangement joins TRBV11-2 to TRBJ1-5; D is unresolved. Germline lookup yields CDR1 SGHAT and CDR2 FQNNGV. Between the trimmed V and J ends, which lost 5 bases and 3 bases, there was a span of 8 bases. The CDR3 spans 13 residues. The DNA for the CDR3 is TGTGCCAGCAGCCGAAGCCTCAATCAGCCCCAGCATTTT. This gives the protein CASSRSLNQPQHF.

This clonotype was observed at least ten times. In DNA form, the CDR3 reads TGTGCCACACGACAGGTGGGGGGTGAAAAACTGTTTTTT. This gives the protein CATRQVGGEKLFF. This sequence joins TRBV6-1 and TRBJ1-4, with D perhaps TRBD1 (6 bases). V shed 10 bases and J shed 7 bases, with 16 bases lying between them. The CDR3 runs 13 residues. Germline loops: CDR1 MNHNS, CDR2 SASEGT.

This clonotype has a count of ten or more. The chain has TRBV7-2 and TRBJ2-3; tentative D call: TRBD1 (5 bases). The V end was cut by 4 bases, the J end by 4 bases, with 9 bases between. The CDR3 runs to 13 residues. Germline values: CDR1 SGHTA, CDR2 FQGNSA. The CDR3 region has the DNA TGTGCCAGCAGCTACCCAGGGTCAGATACGCAGTATTTT. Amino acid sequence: CASSYPGSDTQYF. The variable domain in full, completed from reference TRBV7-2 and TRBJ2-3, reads GAGVSQSPSNKVTEKGKDVELRCDPISGHTALYWYRQSLGQGLEFLIYFQGNSAPDKSGLPSDRFSAERTGGSVSTLTIQRTQQEDSAVYLCASSYPGSDTQYFGPGTRLTVL.

CDR3 coding DNA: TGTGCCAGCAGCTTAGATCCGCCGGGACTAGCGAGCCACGAGCAGTACTTC. Translation: CASSLDPPGLASHEQYF. The chain combines TRBV7-6 with TRBJ2-7, with 10 positions matching TRBD2. The CDR3 runs 17 residues. Trimming took 1 base from V and 5 from J; bases not matched to a gene: 11. Germline V lookup: CDR1 SGHVS, CDR2 FNYEAQ.

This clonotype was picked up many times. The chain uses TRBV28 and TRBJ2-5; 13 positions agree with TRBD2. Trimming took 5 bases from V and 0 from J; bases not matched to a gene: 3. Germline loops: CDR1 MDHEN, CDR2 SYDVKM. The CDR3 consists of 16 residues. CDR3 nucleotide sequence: TGTGCCAGCAGTCCACTAGCGGGAGGGGACCAAGAGACCCAGTACTTC. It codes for CASSPLAGGDQETQYF.

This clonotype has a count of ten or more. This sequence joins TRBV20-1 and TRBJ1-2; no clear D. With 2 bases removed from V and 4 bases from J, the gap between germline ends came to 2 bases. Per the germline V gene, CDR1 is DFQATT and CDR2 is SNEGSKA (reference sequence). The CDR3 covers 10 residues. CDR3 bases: TGCAGTGCTAGATTCTATGGCTACACCTTC. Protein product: CSARFYGYTF.

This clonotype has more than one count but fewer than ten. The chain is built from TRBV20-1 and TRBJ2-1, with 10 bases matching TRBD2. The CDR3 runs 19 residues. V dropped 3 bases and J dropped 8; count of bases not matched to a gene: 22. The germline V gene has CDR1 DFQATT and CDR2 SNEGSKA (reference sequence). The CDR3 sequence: CSASRVVARLAGVDDEQFF. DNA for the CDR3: TGCAGTGCTAGTCGAGTCGTTGCCCGCCTAGCGGGAGTTGATGATGAGCAGTTCTTC.

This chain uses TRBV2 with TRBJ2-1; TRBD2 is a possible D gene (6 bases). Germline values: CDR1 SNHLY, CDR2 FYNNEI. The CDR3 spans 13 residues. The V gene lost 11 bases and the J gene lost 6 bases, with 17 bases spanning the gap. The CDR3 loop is CACSTGGSNEQFF. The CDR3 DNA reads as TGTGCCTGTTCAACCGGGGGAAGCAATGAGCAGTTCTTC.